This TCR beta chain was identified during a study of blood T cell repertoires in COVID-19. About the research overall: Samples came from the United States, Italy and Spain, spanning acute and convalescent COVID-19.

Germline-derived CDR1 and CDR2 are MNHEY and SMNVEV (reference sequence). The CDR3 is 9 amino acids in total, end residues counted. Libraries were prepared by immunoSEQ multiplex PCR; TCRdb keeps only in-frame clonotypes and omits some of them. The table has 140,000 or so clones, around 91% seen once. A note on this clone: Since no conserved phenylalanine or tryptophan closes the CDR3, a read error is the likely cause. The limits of the CDR3 on the DNA are not certain, so only TCRdb's listed CDR3 is given.

The chain has TRBV27 and TRBJ1-1. The specimen sequenced was peripheral blood. The sequence was obtained from a woman aged 55-70 years with active COVID-19. The CDR3 here is CAMRDPRLS.